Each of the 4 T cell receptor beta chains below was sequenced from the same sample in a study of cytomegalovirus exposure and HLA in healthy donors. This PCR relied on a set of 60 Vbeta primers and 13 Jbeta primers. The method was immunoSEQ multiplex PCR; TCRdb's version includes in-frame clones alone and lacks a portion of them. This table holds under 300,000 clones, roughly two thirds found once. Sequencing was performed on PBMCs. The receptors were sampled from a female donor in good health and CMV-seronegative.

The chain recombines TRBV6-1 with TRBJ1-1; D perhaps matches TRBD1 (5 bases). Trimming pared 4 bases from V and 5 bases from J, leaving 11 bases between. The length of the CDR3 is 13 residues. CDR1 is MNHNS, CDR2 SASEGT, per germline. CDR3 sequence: CASSGTKGTEAFF. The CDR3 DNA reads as TGTGCCAGCAGTGGGACAAAAGGAACTGAAGCTTTCTTT.

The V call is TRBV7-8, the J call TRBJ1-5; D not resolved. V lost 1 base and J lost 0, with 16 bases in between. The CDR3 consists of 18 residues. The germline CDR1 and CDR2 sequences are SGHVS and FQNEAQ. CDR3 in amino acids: CASSLGPSRIYSNQPQHF. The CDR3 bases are TGTGCCAGCAGCTTAGGCCCCTCGCGTATCTATAGCAATCAGCCCCAGCATTTT.

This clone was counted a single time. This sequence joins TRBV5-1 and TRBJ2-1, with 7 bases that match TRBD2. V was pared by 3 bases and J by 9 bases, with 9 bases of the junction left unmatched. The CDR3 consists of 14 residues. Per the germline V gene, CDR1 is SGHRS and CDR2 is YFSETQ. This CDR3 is CASSSDYPGGEQFF. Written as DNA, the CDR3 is TGCGCCAGCAGCTCGGACTACCCGGGGGGTGAGCAGTTCTTC.

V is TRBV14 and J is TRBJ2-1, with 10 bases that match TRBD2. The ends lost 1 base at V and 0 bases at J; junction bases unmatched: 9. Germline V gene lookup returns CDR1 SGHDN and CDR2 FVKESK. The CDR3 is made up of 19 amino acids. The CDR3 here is CASSQGEREGTSSYNEQFF. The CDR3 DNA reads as TGTGCCAGCAGCCAAGGGGAGCGGGAGGGCACTAGCTCCTACAATGAGCAGTTCTTC. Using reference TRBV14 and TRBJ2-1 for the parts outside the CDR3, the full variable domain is EAGVTQFPSHSVIEKGQTVTLRCDPISGHDNLYWYRRVMGKEIKFLLHFVKESKQDESGMPNNRFLAERTGGTYSTLKVQPAELEDSGVYFCASSQGEREGTSSYNEQFFGPGTRLTVL.